This T cell receptor (beta chain) originates from a study of blood T cell repertoires in COVID-19. Study processing details: How many nucleated cells were present was estimated from reference gene primer amplification. Some clones are missing from TCRdb's copy, which holds only in-frame ones; the method was immunoSEQ multiplex PCR. The V and J calls and clone size are taken from that table; D and trimming were inferred from the DNA. The table includes fewer than 150,000 clones, roughly 79% detected once. CDR1 is LNHDA, CDR2 SQIVND, per germline (reference sequence). CDR3 size: 13 residues. V lost 6 bases and J 9 bases, leaving 15 bases between the germline ends. This clone has a handful of counts.

The sequenced material came from peripheral blood. This chain connects TRBV19 to TRBJ2-1; tentative D call: TRBD1 (5 bases). The source is a man older than 75 with acute or convalescent COVID-19. CDR3 nucleotide sequence: TGTGCCAGTAGCCCCGCGGCAGGGCTTGAGCAGTTCTTC. Its protein is CASSPAAGLEQFF.